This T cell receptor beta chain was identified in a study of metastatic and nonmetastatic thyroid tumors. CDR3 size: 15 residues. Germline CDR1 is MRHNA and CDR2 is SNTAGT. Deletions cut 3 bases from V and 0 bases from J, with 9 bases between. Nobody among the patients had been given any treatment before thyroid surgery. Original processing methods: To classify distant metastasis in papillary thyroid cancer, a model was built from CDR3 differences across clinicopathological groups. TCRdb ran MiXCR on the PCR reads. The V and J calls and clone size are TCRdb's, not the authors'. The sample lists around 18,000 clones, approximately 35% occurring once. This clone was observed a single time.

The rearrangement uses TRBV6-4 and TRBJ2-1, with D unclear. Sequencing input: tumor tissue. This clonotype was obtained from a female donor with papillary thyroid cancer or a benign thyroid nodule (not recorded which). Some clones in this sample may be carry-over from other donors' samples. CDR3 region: CASSEAVSSYNEQFF. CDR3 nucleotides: TGTGCCAGCAGTGAGGCAGTGTCCTCCTACAATGAGCAGTTCTTC.